This TCR beta chain was captured by sequencing in a study of early T cells in non-severe SARS-CoV-2 infection. Study-wide findings and caveats: Anti-spike CD8 responses were favored in VDJdb matching, and private and CD4 specificities were missed.

Individual cDNA molecules were tagged with unique molecular identifiers, the study reported. TCRdb re-derived calls from the 5' RACE reads in MiXCR, one entry per CDR3 protein. The sample has around 83,000 distinct CDR3 sequences, roughly 12% seen once. About this clonotype itself: Its antigen is as yet unknown.

Trimming took 4 bases from V and 0 from J; bases not matched to a gene: 5. Germline lookup yields CDR1 MNHEY and CDR2 SMNVEV (reference sequence). CDR3 length equals 17 residues. Sequenced material: whole blood, taken at baseline. This TCR came from an adult who was a healthcare worker with PCR-confirmed SARS-CoV-2 infection or an uninfected control (not recorded which). The gene calls are TRBV27 and TRBJ2-2, with 10 bases that match TRBD2. The CDR3 coding sequence is TGTGCCAGCAGTTCACGCAGCGGGGGGGCGAACACCGGGGAGCTGTTTTTT. Its protein is CASSSRSGGANTGELFF.